The sequence of this T cell receptor beta chain was determined in a study of radiotherapy plus CTLA-4 blockade in lung cancer. Data came from immunoSEQ multiplex PCR; TCRdb stores just in-frame clones and leaves some out. The table lists 85,000 to 130,000 clones, over 75% of them singletons. Trimming at V came to 5 bases and at J to 1 base, leaving 11 bases not matched to a gene. Germline values: CDR1 SGHRS, CDR2 YFSETQ. This CDR3 spans 18 amino acids. This clonotype was sampled from a human donor with non-small cell lung cancer that progressed on radiotherapy plus ipilimumab. Some clones in this sample may be carry-over from other donors' samples. The V gene is TRBV5-1, the J gene TRBJ1-6; 8 positions match TRBD1. The sample was peripheral blood, taken from a patient treated with radiotherapy plus ipilimumab. Here the CDR3 reads CASSKSPGQVSYNSPLHF. The CDR3 DNA is TGCGCCAGCAGTAAAAGCCCGGGACAGGTATCCTATAATTCACCCCTCCACTTT.